Shown below are 28 T cell receptor beta chains from a single sample sequenced in a study of PD-1 blockade in classical Hodgkin lymphoma. The time point was: cycle 4 day 1 (C4D1), after less than seven weeks of nivolumab. There was relapse after autologous stem cell transplantation in every patient, and there was variation in brentuximab vedotin exposure. The protocol was immunoSEQ multiplex PCR, while the TCRdb copy is restricted to in-frame clones and leaves out a portion. Of over 70,000 clones listed, 90% are singletons. Specimen: peripheral blood mononuclear cells (PBMCs), collected before the fourth cycle of nivolumab. These receptors were taken from a human donor with classical Hodgkin lymphoma.

The chain carries TRBV5-6 and TRBJ2-7, with D perhaps being TRBD1 or TRBD2 (5 bases each). V lost 4 bases and J 2 bases, leaving 13 bases between the germline ends. Germline values: CDR1 SGHDT, CDR2 YYEEEE. CDR3 length: 14 residues. The CDR3 reads CASSGAGTPYEQYF. The DNA of the CDR3 is TGTGCCAGCAGCGGGGCCGGGACCCCCTACGAGCAGTACTTC.

This chain links TRBV30 with TRBJ1-1, with a possible D match to TRBD1 (5 bases). Trimming removed 3 bases at V and 5 bases at J, with 19 bases between. Germline values: CDR1 GTSNPN, CDR2 SVGIG (reference sequence). The CDR3 runs 15 residues. The CDR3: CAWSPDGGGETEAFF. The CDR3 DNA reads TGTGCCTGGAGCCCCGACGGGGGAGGGGAAACTGAAGCTTTCTTT.

The chain couples TRBV7-9 to TRBJ1-5, with D perhaps matching TRBD1 (6 bases). Trimming stripped 1 base from V and 6 bases from J, with 16 bases between. The CDR3 spans 16 residues. Germline CDR1 reads SEHNR; CDR2 reads FQNEAQ (reference sequence). CDR3 bases: TGTGCCAGCAGCTTAGAGTGGGGGGCTGTAAGTCAGCCCCAGCATTTT. Translating gives CASSLEWGAVSQPQHF.

CDR3 residues: CASRANEKLFF. The CDR3 DNA is TGCGCCAGCAGGGCTAATGAAAAACTGTTTTTT. The rearrangement joins TRBV4-1 to TRBJ1-4; D gene ambiguous. V was shortened by 6 bases and J by 3 bases, with 2 bases between the two germline ends. Per the germline V gene, CDR1 is MGHRA and CDR2 is YSYEKL. CDR3 length: 11 residues.

The V and J genes are TRBV7-2 and TRBJ1-3, with D possibly being TRBD1 (5 bases). Trimming took 0 bases from V and 4 from J, leaving 7 bases between them. Germline V lookup: CDR1 SGHTA, CDR2 FQGNSA. The CDR3 sequence is 14 residues long. CDR3 nucleotide sequence: TGTGCCAGCAGCTTAGCCGGGGACGGAAACACCATATATTTT. Amino acid sequence: CASSLAGDGNTIYF.

The chain couples TRBV7-9 to TRBJ2-2; no reliable D call. V lost 8 bases and J lost 4, with 5 bases in between. In germline, CDR1 is SEHNR, CDR2 FQNEAQ (reference sequence). This CDR3 is 11 amino acids long. CDR3 sequence (DNA): TGTGCCAGCGGATCCACCGGGGAGCTGTTTTTT. This translates into CASGSTGELFF.

The CDR3 DNA reads TGTGCCAGCAGTCGAACCGGACTAGCGGGGTACGAGCAGTACTTC. Its protein product is CASSRTGLAGYEQYF. The chain joins TRBV6-5 to TRBJ2-7; the match to TRBD2 covers 12 bases. The CDR3 covers 15 residues. Germline V gives CDR1 MNHEY, CDR2 SVGAGI. Trimming removed 5 bases from V and 4 bases from J; junction bases left unmatched: 6.

The chain employs TRBV30 and TRBJ2-6; D is unresolved. V lost 1 base, J lost 4 bases, and 2 bases lay in between. The CDR3 runs 12 residues. CDR1 is GTSNPN, CDR2 SVGIG, per germline (reference sequence). The CDR3 coding sequence is TGTGCCTGGAGTGACGGGGCCAACGTCCTGACTTTC. Translating it yields CAWSDGANVLTF.

The V gene is TRBV14, the J gene TRBJ1-6; no reliable D call. Germline CDR1 and CDR2: SGHDN and FVKESK. Trimming cost V 7 bases and J 8 bases, with 18 bases left between them. This CDR3 comprises 15 residues. CDR3 sequence: CASTFSAPRYSPLHF. The CDR3 nucleotides are TGTGCCAGCACTTTTTCGGCACCCAGATATTCACCCCTCCACTTT.

The chain links TRBV4-2 to TRBJ2-4; no clear D. Germline V gives CDR1 LGHNA, CDR2 YNFKEQ. V was cut by 0 bases and J by 0 bases, with 9 bases left in between. This CDR3 is 16 amino acids long. The CDR3 DNA reads TGTGCCAGCAGCCAAGATGCAAACTTAGCCAAAAACATTCAGTACTTC. Its translation: CASSQDANLAKNIQYF.

The chain joins TRBV10-3 to TRBJ1-6; D is perhaps TRBD1 (5 bases). The CDR3 has 18 amino acids. Per germline, CDR1 ENHRY and CDR2 SYGVKD. The V and J ends lost 2 bases and 7 bases respectively, with 21 bases between them. CDR3 region: CAISEGLLGEGRNSPLHF. The CDR3 DNA is TGTGCCATCAGTGAGGGACTTTTGGGGGAGGGAAGAAATTCACCCCTCCACTTT.

V gene TRBV5-4 combines with J gene TRBJ1-1; D remains unclear. V lost 6 bases to trimming and J lost 5 bases, with 11 bases between them. The CDR3 runs to 12 residues. Germline lookup yields CDR1 SGHNT and CDR2 YYREEE (reference sequence). In nucleotides, the CDR3 is TGTGCCAGCACCCCATCGGGTACTGAAGCTTTCTTT. Translated, it gives CASTPSGTEAFF. The variable domain in full, completed from reference TRBV5-4 and TRBJ1-1, reads ETGVTQSPTHLIKTRGQQVTLRCSSQSGHNTVSWYQQALGQGPQFIFQYYREEENGRGNFPPRFSGLQFPNYSSELNVNALELDDSALYLCASTPSGTEAFFGQGTRLTVV.

This chain joins TRBV4-2 and TRBJ1-1, with D uncertain. V was pared by 3 bases and J by 2 bases, with 4 bases between. Germline V gene data show CDR1 as LGHNA and CDR2 as YNFKEQ. The CDR3 is made up of 12 amino acids. The CDR3, as DNA: TGTGCCAGCAGCCACCCCAACACTGAAGCTTTCTTT. This translates into CASSHPNTEAFF.

A single count supports this clone. This chain links TRBV4-1 with TRBJ2-1; unclear D gene. CDR1 and CDR2 (germline): MGHRA, YSYEKL. V was shortened by 6 bases and J by 0 bases, with 12 bases between the two germline ends. The CDR3 has 15 residues. The CDR3 DNA sequence: TGCGCCAGCAGACCGGCTGTGAGCTCCTACAATGAGCAGTTCTTC. Its protein product is CASRPAVSSYNEQFF.

This rearrangement joins TRBV25-1 to TRBJ2-7; TRBD1 agrees at 7 bases. V was clipped by 1 base and J by 2 bases; unmatched bases: 2. This CDR3 is 14 amino acids long. The germline V gene has CDR1 MGHDK and CDR2 SYGVNS. Here the CDR3 reads CASSEWGQTYEQYF. CDR3 DNA: TGTGCCAGCAGTGAATGGGGACAGACCTACGAGCAGTACTTC.

V gene TRBV27 combines with J gene TRBJ2-1; D unresolved. Between the trimmed V and J ends, which lost 8 bases and 7 bases, there was a span of 30 bases. The CDR3 covers 18 residues. Germline lookup yields CDR1 MNHEY and CDR2 SMNVEV (reference sequence). The CDR3 loop reads CASLAWGTPGLGRNEQFF. For the CDR3, the DNA is TGTGCCAGCCTCGCCTGGGGAACCCCCGGCCTCGGCAGGAATGAGCAGTTCTTC.

The V call is TRBV19, the J call TRBJ1-1, with 8 bases that match TRBD1. CDR3 length: 14 residues. CDR1 and CDR2 from the germline V gene are LNHDA and SQIVND (reference sequence). V shed 7 bases, J shed 1 base, and the junction held 5 bases outside the gene matches. The CDR3 region is CASMMDRANTEAFF. The CDR3 coding sequence is TGTGCCAGTATGATGGACAGGGCGAACACTGAAGCTTTCTTT. Supplemented by reference TRBV19 and TRBJ1-1, the full variable domain reads DGGITQSPKYLFRKEGQNVTLSCEQNLNHDAMYWYRQDPGQGLRLIYYSQIVNDFQKGDIAEGYSVSREKKESFPLTVTSAQKNPTAFYLCASMMDRANTEAFFGQGTRLTVV.

This clone occurred a few times. V gene TRBV29-1 combines with J gene TRBJ1-1; possible D gene TRBD1, 5 bases. V lost 6 bases to trimming and J lost 0 bases, with 11 bases between them. The germline gives CDR1 SQVTM, CDR2 ANQGSEA. This CDR3 comprises 13 residues. The CDR3 protein is CSVTGRMNTEAFF. The DNA for the CDR3 is TGCAGCGTCACGGGACGGATGAACACTGAAGCTTTCTTT.

The CDR3 protein is CASSLSGGSNTGELFF. The CDR3 nucleotides read TGCGCCAGCAGCTTGTCGGGGGGCTCGAACACCGGGGAGCTGTTTTTT. V usage is TRBV5-1 and J usage is TRBJ2-2, with a tentative D call TRBD2 (7 bases). The germline V and J ends were trimmed by 1 base and 0 bases, with 10 bases remaining between them. Germline V gene sequence: CDR1 SGHRS, CDR2 YFSETQ. The CDR3 is 16 amino acids.

V usage is TRBV29-1 and J usage is TRBJ2-2, with D uncertain. Per the germline V gene, CDR1 is SQVTM and CDR2 is ANQGSEA. The ends were cut back, 0 bases at V and 0 bases at J, with 8 bases in the middle. The CDR3 covers 15 residues. The chain's CDR3 is CSVEDLGTNTGELFF. In DNA, the CDR3 is TGCAGCGTTGAAGATCTGGGGACGAACACCGGGGAGCTGTTTTTT.

This chain joins TRBV7-2 and TRBJ1-1; D not resolved. Trimming stripped 8 bases from V and 0 bases from J, with 10 bases between. The CDR3 covers 13 residues. Looked up from germline, CDR1 is SGHTA and CDR2 is FQGNSA. This chain's CDR3 is CASGLDMNTEAFF. CDR3 in DNA: TGTGCCAGCGGGTTAGACATGAACACTGAAGCTTTCTTT. The full variable domain, with the rest looked up from reference TRBV7-2 and TRBJ1-1, is GAGVSQSPSNKVTEKGKDVELRCDPISGHTALYWYRQSLGQGLEFLIYFQGNSAPDKSGLPSDRFSAERTGGSVSTLTIQRTQQEDSAVYLCASGLDMNTEAFFGQGTRLTVV.

V is TRBV27 and J is TRBJ1-2; D is perhaps TRBD1 (6 bases). CDR3 length: 19 amino acids. V lost 1 base, J lost 0 bases, and 21 bases lay in between. CDR1 is MNHEY and CDR2 is SMNVEV in the germline V gene (reference sequence). The CDR3 reads CASSLLGLQGIGTNYGYTF. Here the CDR3 DNA reads TGTGCCAGCAGTTTATTAGGGTTACAGGGTATCGGGACTAACTATGGCTACACCTTC.

V is TRBV18 and J is TRBJ2-5; D remains ambiguous. This CDR3 is 13 amino acids long. The germline CDR1 and CDR2 sequences are KGHSH and LQKENI. The V end was cut by 3 bases, the J end by 9 bases, with 14 bases between. The CDR3 protein is CASSPLAPPAQYF. The CDR3 DNA sequence: TGTGCCAGCTCACCCCTGGCACCCCCGGCCCAGTACTTC.

The chain uses TRBV4-3 and TRBJ2-2, with 8 bases lining up with TRBD2. Germline assignment: CDR1 LGHNA and CDR2 YSLEER. The CDR3 loop spans 17 amino acids. The junction had 7 bases not matched to a gene; V was cut back by 3 bases and J by 1 base. Written as DNA, the CDR3 is TGCGCCAGCAGCCACGGCAGCGGGGGAGGGAACACCGGGGAGCTGTTTTTT. This translates into CASSHGSGGGNTGELFF.

This chain connects TRBV6-5 to TRBJ2-3; perhaps D is TRBD1 or TRBD2 (5 bases each). Germline-derived CDR1 and CDR2 are MNHEY and SVGAGI. Trimming shortened V by 3 bases and J by 2 bases, and 12 bases separated the two germline ends. The CDR3 covers 15 residues. Here the CDR3 reads CASSYLGTPTDTQYF. CDR3 sequence (DNA): TGTGCCAGCAGTTATCTCGGGACCCCCACAGATACGCAGTATTTT.

The chain uses TRBV12-5 and TRBJ1-6; the match to TRBD1 covers 8 bases. Per germline, CDR1 LGHNT and CDR2 FRNRAP. The CDR3 totals 15 residues. V trimming: 3 bases; J trimming: 9 bases; junction bases outside the gene matches: 7. CDR3 region: CASGLDTGGASPLHF. The CDR3 DNA reads TGTGCTAGTGGTTTAGACACAGGGGGGGCTTCACCCCTCCACTTT.

The chain has TRBV7-8 and TRBJ1-2; D ambiguous. The V gene's germline CDR1 is SGHVS and CDR2 FQNEAQ. V gave up 4 bases and J gave up 8 bases, with 11 bases separating them. CDR3 length equals 12 residues. Here the CDR3 reads CASSSSSGGYTF. The DNA for the CDR3 is TGTGCCAGCAGCTCCTCCAGTGGGGGCTACACCTTC.

The chain has TRBV11-2 and TRBJ1-5; 10 bases fit TRBD1. Germline values: CDR1 SGHAT, CDR2 FQNNGV. The CDR3 extends over 16 amino acids. V was pared by 5 bases and J by 6 bases, with 10 bases of the junction left unmatched. The CDR3 DNA sequence: TGTGCCAGCAGCACGTCCGACAGGGGGCCGGCTCAGCCCCAGCATTTT. This codes for CASSTSDRGPAQPQHF.